The sequence of this TCR beta chain was determined in a study of blood T cell repertoires in COVID-19. About the study: The samples span acute and convalescent COVID-19 from the United States, Italy and Spain. PBMCs, B-cell-depleted T cells, or T cells provided the cDNA or gDNA that made up the material.

In the source study's methods: By means of reference gene primer amplification, nucleated cell counts were estimated. TCRdb's copy holds only in-frame clones and misses some; the assay was immunoSEQ multiplex PCR. V and J calls and clone size follow that table, whereas D and trimming were derived from the DNA. The sample holds 250,000 to 400,000 clones, approximately 90% seen once. This clone occurred once. V lost 0 bases, J lost 7 bases, and 8 bases lay in between. Germline lookup yields CDR1 SGHKS and CDR2 YYEKEE (reference sequence). The CDR3 is 14 amino acids. The V gene is TRBV5-5, the J gene TRBJ1-6; D not resolved. This TCR was recovered from a woman aged 25-40 years with COVID-19, enrolled during active disease. The sample comprised peripheral blood. DNA for the CDR3: TGTGCCAGCAGCTTGGCCTTTCTAAATTCACCCCTCCACTTT. It yields the protein CASSLAFLNSPLHF. The full variable domain, in which reference TRBV5-5 and TRBJ1-6 provide the parts outside the CDR3, is DAGVTQSPTHLIKTRGQQVTLRCSPISGHKSVSWYQQVLGQGPQFIFQYYEKEERGRGNFPDRFSARQFPNYSSELNVNALLLGDSALYLCASSLAFLNSPLHFGNGTRLTVT.